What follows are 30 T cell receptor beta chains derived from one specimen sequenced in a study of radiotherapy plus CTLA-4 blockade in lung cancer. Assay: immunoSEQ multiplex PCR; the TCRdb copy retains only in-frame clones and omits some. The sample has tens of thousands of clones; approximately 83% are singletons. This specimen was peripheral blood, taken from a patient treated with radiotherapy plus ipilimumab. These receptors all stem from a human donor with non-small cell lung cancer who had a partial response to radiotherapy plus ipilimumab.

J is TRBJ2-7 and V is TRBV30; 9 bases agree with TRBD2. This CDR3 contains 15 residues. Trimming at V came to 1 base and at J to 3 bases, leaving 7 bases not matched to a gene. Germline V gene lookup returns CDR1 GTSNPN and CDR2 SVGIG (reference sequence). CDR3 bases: TGTGCCTGGAGTGGCTGGCGGGAGGGTTTCTACGAGCAGTACTTC. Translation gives CAWSGWREGFYEQYF.

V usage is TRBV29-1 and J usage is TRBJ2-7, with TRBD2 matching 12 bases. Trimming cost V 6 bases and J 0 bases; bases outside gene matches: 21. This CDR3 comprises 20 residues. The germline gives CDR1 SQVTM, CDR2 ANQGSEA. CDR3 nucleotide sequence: TGCAGCGTCGGTGGGTATCCGGGACTAGCGGGTGAGGGGACCTCCTACGAGCAGTACGTC. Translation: CSVGGYPGLAGEGTSYEQYV.

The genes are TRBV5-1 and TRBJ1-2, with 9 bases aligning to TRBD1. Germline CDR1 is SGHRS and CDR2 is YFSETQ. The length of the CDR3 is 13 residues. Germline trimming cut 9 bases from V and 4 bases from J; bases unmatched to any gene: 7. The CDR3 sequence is CATRTGERYGYTF. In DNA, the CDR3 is TGCGCCACCAGGACAGGGGAACGCTATGGCTACACCTTC.

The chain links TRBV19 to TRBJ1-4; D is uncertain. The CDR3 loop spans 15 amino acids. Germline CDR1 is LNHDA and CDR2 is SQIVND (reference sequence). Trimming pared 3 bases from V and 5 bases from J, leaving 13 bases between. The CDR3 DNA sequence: TGTGCCAGTAGTATGAATGAGGGAACCAATGAAAAACTGTTTTTT. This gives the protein CASSMNEGTNEKLFF.

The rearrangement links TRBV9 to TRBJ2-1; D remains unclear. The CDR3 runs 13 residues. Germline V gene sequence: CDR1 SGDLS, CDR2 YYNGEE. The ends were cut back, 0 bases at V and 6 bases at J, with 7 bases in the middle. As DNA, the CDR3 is TGTGCCAGCAGCGTAGAACTGCTCAATGAGCAGTTCTTC. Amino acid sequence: CASSVELLNEQFF.

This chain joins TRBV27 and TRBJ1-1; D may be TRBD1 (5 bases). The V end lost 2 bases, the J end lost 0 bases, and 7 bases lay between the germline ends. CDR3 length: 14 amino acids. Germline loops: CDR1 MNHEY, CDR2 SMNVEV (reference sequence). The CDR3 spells CASSLNRMNTEAFF. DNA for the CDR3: TGTGCCAGCAGTTTAAACAGGATGAACACTGAAGCTTTCTTT.

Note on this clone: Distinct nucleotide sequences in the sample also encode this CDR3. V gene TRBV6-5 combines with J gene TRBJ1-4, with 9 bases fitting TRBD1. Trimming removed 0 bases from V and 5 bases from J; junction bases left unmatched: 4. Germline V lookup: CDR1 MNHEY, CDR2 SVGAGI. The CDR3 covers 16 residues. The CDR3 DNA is TGTGCCAGCAGTTACTCGACGGGACAGGGAAATGAAAAACTGTTTTTT. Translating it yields CASSYSTGQGNEKLFF.

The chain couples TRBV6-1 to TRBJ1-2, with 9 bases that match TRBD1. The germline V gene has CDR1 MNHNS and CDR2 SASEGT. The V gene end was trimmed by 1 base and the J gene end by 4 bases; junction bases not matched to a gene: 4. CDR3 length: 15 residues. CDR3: CASSEDLQGAYGYTF. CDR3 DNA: TGTGCCAGCAGTGAAGATCTACAGGGGGCCTATGGCTACACCTTC.

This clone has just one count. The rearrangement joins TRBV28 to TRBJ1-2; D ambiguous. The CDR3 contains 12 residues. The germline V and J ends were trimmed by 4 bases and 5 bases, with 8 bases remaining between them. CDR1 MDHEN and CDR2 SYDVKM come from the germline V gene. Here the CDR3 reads CASSYLMYGYTF. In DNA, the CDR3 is TGTGCCAGCAGTTATCTAATGTATGGCTACACCTTC.

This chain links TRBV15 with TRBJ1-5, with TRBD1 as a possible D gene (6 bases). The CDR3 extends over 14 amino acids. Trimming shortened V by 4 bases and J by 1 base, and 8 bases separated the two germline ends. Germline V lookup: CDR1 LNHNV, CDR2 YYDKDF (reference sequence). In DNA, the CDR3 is TGTGCCACCAGCAAGGGGGGGAGCAATCAGCCCCAGCATTTT. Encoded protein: CATSKGGSNQPQHF.

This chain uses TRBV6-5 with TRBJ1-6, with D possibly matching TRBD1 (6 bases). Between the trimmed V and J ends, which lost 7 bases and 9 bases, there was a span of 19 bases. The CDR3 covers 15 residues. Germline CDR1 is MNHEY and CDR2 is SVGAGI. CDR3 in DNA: TGTGCCAGCAACCAACTTACAGGGCCTACTTCACCCCTCCACTTT. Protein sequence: CASNQLTGPTSPLHF.

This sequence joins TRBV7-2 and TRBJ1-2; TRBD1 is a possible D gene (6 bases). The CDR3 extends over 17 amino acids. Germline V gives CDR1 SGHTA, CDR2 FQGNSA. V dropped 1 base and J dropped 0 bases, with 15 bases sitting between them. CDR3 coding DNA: TGTGCCAGCAGCTTAGGGGGGGGCAGGGCAGCTAACTATGGCTACACCTTC. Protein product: CASSLGGGRAANYGYTF.

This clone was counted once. CDR3 DNA sequence: TGTGCCAGCATCCCCTTGGGGGGGATGAACACTGAAGCTTTCTTT. This sequence encodes CASIPLGGMNTEAFF. This rearrangement joins TRBV7-9 to TRBJ1-1; the D gene is possibly TRBD1 (5 bases). CDR3 length: 15 amino acids. Germline values: CDR1 SEHNR, CDR2 FQNEAQ (reference sequence). V lost 7 bases to trimming and J lost 0 bases, with 15 bases between them.

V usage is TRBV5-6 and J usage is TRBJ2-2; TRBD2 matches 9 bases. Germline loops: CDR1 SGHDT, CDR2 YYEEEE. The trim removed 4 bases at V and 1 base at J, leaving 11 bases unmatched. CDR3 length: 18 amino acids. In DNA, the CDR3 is TGTGCCAGCAGCCTTCTGACTAGCGGAGGAATGAACACCGGGGAGCTGTTTTTT. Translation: CASSLLTSGGMNTGELFF. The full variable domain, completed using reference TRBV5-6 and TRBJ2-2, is DAGVTQSPTHLIKTRGQQVTLRCSPKSGHDTVSWYQQALGQGPQFIFQYYEEEERQRGNFPDRFSGHQFPNYSSELNVNALLLGDSALYLCASSLLTSGGMNTGELFFGEGSRLTVL.

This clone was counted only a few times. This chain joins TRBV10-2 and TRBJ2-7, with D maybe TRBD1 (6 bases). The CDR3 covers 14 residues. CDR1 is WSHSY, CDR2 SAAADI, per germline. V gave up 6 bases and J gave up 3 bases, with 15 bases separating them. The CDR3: CASRDGTSVYEQYF. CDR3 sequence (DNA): TGCGCCAGCAGGGACGGGACATCTGTCTACGAGCAGTACTTC.

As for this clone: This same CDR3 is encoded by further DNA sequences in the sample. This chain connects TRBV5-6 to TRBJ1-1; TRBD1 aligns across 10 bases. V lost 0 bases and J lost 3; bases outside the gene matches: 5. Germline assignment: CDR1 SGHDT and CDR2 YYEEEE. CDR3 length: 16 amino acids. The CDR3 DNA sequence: TGTGCCAGCAGCTTGGGGCTCGGGACAGGGGACACTGAAGCTTTCTTT. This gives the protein CASSLGLGTGDTEAFF.

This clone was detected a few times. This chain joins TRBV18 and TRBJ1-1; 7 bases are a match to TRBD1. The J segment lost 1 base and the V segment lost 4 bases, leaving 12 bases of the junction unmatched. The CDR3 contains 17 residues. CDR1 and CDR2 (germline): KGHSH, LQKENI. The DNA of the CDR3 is TGTGCCAGCTCACGGGGACAGCCAGGCGGCCCGAACACTGAAGCTTTCTTT. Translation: CASSRGQPGGPNTEAFF.

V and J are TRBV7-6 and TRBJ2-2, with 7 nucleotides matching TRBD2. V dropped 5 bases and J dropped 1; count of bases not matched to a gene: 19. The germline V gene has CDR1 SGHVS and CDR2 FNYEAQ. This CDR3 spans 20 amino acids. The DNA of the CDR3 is TGTGCCAGCAGCCCCCTGGGCGGGAGCGTGCTAGTGGGGAACACCGGGGAGCTGTTTTTT. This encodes CASSPLGGSVLVGNTGELFF.

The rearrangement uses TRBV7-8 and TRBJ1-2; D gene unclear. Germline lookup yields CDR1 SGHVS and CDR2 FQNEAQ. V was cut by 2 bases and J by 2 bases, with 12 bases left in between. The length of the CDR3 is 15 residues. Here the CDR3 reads CASSLRRVQNYGYTF. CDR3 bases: TGTGCCAGCAGCTTAAGGCGGGTACAGAACTATGGCTACACCTTC.

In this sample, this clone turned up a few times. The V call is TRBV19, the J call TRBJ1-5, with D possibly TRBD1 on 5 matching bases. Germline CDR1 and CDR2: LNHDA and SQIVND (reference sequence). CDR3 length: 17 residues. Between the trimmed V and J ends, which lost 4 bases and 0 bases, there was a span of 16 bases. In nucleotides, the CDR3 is TGTGCCAGTAGTACTACGGGGACGGGAGTTAGCAATCAGCCCCAGCATTTT. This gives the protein CASSTTGTGVSNQPQHF.

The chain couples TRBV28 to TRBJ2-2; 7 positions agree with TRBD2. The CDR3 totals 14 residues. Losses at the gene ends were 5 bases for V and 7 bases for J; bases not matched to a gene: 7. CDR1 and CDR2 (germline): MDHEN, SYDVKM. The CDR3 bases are TGTGCCAGCAGTGCCACTAGCGTTGGCGGGGAGCTGTTTTTT. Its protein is CASSATSVGGELFF. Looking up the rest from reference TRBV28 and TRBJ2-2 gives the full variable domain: DVKVTQSSRYLVKRTGEKVFLECVQDMDHENMFWYRQDPGLGLRLIYFSYDVKMKEKGDIPEGYSVSREKKERFSLILESASTNQTSMYLCASSATSVGGELFFGEGSRLTVL.

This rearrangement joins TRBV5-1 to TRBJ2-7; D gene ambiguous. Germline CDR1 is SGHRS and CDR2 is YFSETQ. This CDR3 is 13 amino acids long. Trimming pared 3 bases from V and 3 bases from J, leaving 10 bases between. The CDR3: CASSYVPDYEQYF. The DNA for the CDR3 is TGCGCCAGCAGCTATGTTCCAGACTACGAGCAGTACTTC.

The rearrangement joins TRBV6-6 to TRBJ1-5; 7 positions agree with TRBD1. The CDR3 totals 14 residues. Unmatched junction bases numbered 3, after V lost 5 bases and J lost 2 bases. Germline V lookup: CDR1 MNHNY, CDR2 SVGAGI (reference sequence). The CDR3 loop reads CASSPGQGNQPQHF. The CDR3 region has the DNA TGTGCCAGCAGTCCCGGACAGGGCAATCAGCCCCAGCATTTT.

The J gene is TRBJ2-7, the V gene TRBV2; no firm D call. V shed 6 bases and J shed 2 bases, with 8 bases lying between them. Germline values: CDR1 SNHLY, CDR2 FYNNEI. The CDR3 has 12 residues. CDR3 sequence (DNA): TGTGCCAGCAGGAGGAATCCCTACGAGCAGTACTTC. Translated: CASRRNPYEQYF.

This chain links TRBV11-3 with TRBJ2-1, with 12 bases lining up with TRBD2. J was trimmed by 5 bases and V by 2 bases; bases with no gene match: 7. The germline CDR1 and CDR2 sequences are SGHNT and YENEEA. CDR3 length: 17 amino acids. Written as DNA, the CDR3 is TGTGCCAGCAGCTTACTAGCGGGAGGGCTGGTCCACAATGAGCAGTTCTTC. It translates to CASSLLAGGLVHNEQFF.

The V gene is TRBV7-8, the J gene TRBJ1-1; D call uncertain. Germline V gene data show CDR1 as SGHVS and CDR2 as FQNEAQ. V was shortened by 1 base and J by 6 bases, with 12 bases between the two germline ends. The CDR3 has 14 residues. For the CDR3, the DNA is TGTGCCAGCAGCTTAGAACCGACTAGCCCTGAAGCTTTCTTT. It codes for CASSLEPTSPEAFF.

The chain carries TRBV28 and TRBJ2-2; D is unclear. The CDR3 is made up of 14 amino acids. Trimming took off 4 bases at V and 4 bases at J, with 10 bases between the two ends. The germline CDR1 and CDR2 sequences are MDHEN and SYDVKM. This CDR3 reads CASSYLVGTGELFF. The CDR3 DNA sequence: TGTGCCAGCAGTTACCTAGTTGGCACCGGGGAGCTGTTTTTT.

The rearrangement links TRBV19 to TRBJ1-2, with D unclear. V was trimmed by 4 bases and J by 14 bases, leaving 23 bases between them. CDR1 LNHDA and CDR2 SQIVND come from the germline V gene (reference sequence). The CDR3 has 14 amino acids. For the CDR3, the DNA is TGTGCCAGTAGTAAAACTCCCGACCTGGGCGTTTTAACCTTC. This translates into CASSKTPDLGVLTF. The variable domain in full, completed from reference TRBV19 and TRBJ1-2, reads DGGITQSPKYLFRKEGQNVTLSCEQNLNHDAMYWYRQDPGQGLRLIYYSQIVNDFQKGDIAEGYSVSREKKESFPLTVTSAQKNPTAFYLCASSKTPDLGVLTFGSGTRLTVV.

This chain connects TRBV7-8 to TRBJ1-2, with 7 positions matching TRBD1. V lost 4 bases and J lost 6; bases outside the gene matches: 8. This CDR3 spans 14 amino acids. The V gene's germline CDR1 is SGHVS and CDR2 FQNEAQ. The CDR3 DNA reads TGTGCCAGCAGCTGGACAGGCCTGGGGGATGGCTACACCTTC. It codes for CASSWTGLGDGYTF.

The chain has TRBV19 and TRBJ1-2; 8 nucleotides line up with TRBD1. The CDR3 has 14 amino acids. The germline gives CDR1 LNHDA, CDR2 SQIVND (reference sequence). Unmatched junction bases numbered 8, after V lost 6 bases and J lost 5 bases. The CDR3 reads CASSPKRQGYGYTF. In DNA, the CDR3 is TGTGCCAGTAGCCCGAAACGACAGGGGTATGGCTACACCTTC.